This T cell receptor beta chain was identified in a study of T-cell memory formation after mild COVID-19 (dated by TCRdb to the early 2020s). Looking at the study overall: TCR sequence clusters from the two donors were found to be largely donor specific. The cohort comprised two young, previously healthy adult volunteers, one female and one male. In a couple of donors, T-cell clones that expanded and contracted after mild COVID-19 were tracked by sequencing TCRalpha and TCRbeta repertoires over time. Overall study results and their limits: Clones contracting from day 15 to 85 had balanced CD4/CD8 phenotypes, while a second wave expanding from day 15 to 37 was biased towards CD4+. SARS-CoV-2 specificity of the second-wave clones peaking on day 37 was not confirmed. Contracting CD4+ clones were located mainly in the CM and EM memory subsets, whereas CD8+ clones were found to be enriched in EMRA. The study covered only a couple of mild cases, and larger cohorts including severe cases with pre-infection samples were considered necessary. The detection of some responding clones in pre-infection memory suggests that pre-existing cross-reactive memory T cells joined the SARS-CoV-2 response.

Ficoll-Paque density gradient centrifugation was used to isolate PBMCs. The sample holds many counts of this clonotype. Its cognate antigen has yet to be identified. No qualities accompany the bases; no much larger clone lies one base away. Reads for this sample came from an Illumina NovaSeq 6000. cDNA libraries for TCRalpha and TCRbeta were prepared by 5'RACE using constant-segment primers, with sample barcodes and unique molecular identifiers added. RNA was extracted from every sample with Trizol reagent. Amplification of the libraries took two PCR steps, and the second step added a second sample barcode plus Illumina TruSeq adapters. Libraries were sequenced on an Illumina NovaSeq with 2 x 150 bp paired-end reads. Per the original workflow: The reads were demultiplexed and collapsed into UMI-guided consensus sequences using migec v1.2.7. Using mixcr v2.1.11, UMI consensuses were aligned to TRA and TRB V and J templates and then assembled into clonotypes. Clonotypes were classified as expanded or contracted when called significant by both edgeR and NoisET, with noise models trained on biological replicates. edgeR calls used a false discovery rate-adjusted p below 0.01 and a log2 fold-change threshold of 1. PCA with hierarchical clustering of max-normalized trajectories of the 1000 most abundant clonotypes was used as exploratory dynamics analysis. Separately sequenced CD4+ and CD8+ repertoires were used to assign the CD4 or CD8 phenotype of responding clones. Clones were called with MiXCR by TCRdb after fastp trimmed the public reads at Q25, and only in-frame beta chains were retained. CDR3 protein sequences are deduplicated, and each keeps its most common genes and DNA. The V and J calls here are based on TCRdb, not the publication. The sample has around 160,000 distinct CDR3 sequences on record, 11% of them singletons. The top ten hold more than 3.5% of the sample.

The CDR3 sequence holds 14 residues, the cysteine and phenylalanine included. The only DNA kept is the CDR3, 42 bases in frame from the first base. From V the trimming removes 6 bases and from J it removes 10 bases, while the gene matches leave 8 bases of the junction unaccounted for. Looking up the germline V gene (reference sequence) yields CDR1 SGHKS and CDR2 YYEKEE. This receptor was taken from a man younger than 30 who had mild COVID-19 (a few samples of this study predate the infection). The sample titles of this study are shuffled in the database, so cell type and time point are left out; the donor was told from shared clones. The chain links TRBV5-5 with TRBJ1-6; 9 central bases correspond to TRBD1. The specimen was PBMCs or a T cell subset sorted from them (not recorded which). In nucleotides, the sequence is TGTGCCAGCACTTACAGGGGGCTGTCATCACCCCTCCACTTT. It codes for CASTYRGLSSPLHF.